The rows below give T cell receptor beta chains drawn from one sample of a study of T-cell reconstitution after alpha-beta-depleted transplantation in children. Via MiXCR, TCRdb re-called the PCR reads, giving one row per CDR3 protein. This sample carries under 75,000 distinct CDR3 sequences, roughly 11% of them seen once, and the ten largest clones take around 13%. The source material was PBMCs, sampled before TCRalphabeta/CD19-depleted stem cell transplant. These receptors were obtained from a boy under 18 with acute myeloid leukemia, due to receive a stem cell transplant. Each CDR3 is given with its conserved first and last residue. Fields, in order: CDR3 length, V gene, J gene, D gene, clone size, CDR3 DNA, CDR3 protein. D genes are given only for firm matches. Some rows mark clone size as missing; the rest say once, few, many or name a class of expanded clone.

14	TRBV12-3/TRBV12-4	TRBJ2-2	TRBD2	many	TGTGCCAGCAGGTGGGGGGGTGGCACCGGGGAGCTGTTTTTT	CASRWGGGTGELFF
12	TRBV7-2	TRBJ1-2	-	many	TGTGCCAGCGCGGGGACGGTTTATGGCTACACCTTC	CASAGTVYGYTF
16	TRBV5-1	TRBJ2-2	TRBD2	few	TGCGCCAGCAGCCTAGGGACTAGCGGGGGCCCAGGGGAGCTGTTTTTT	CASSLGTSGGPGELFF
15	TRBV7-8	TRBJ2-7	TRBD2	many	TGTGCCAGCAGCCCCCGCCGGACTAGCTCCAACGAGCAGTACTTC	CASSPRRTSSNEQYF
15	TRBV7-9	TRBJ1-5	-	many	TGTGCCAGCAGCCCTTCAGGGGTCGACAATCAGCCCCAGCATTTT	CASSPSGVDNQPQHF
15	TRBV7-2	TRBJ2-7	-	many	TGTGCCAGCAGCTTAGCTCACAGAAGATCCTACGAGCAGTACTTC	CASSLAHRRSYEQYF
15	TRBV7-3	TRBJ2-2	-	many	TGTGCCAGCAGCTTCGGCCCCGCGAACACCGGGGAGCTGTTTTTT	CASSFGPANTGELFF
15	TRBV5-1	TRBJ2-7	-	many	TGCGCCAGCAGCTTGGTAGGACGGAGCTCCTACGAGCAGTACTTC	CASSLVGRSSYEQYF
16	TRBV20-1	TRBJ2-1	TRBD2	many	TGCAGTGCTACGAATGCCGGGACTAGCGGTAACAATGAGCAGTTCTTC	CSATNAGTSGNNEQFF
14	TRBV28	TRBJ2-2	-	many	TGTGCCAGCAGGGCTAGCGAGAACACCGGGGAGCTGTTTTTT	CASRASENTGELFF
13	TRBV2	TRBJ1-2	-	many	TGTGCCAGCACCACGGACCGAAACTATGGCTACACCTTC	CASTTDRNYGYTF
13	TRBV6-5	TRBJ2-2	-	many	TGTGCCAGCAGTTACTCGAAGGTTGGGGAGCTGTTTTTT	CASSYSKVGELFF
16	TRBV29-1	TRBJ1-2	-	many	TGCAGCGTTGAAGTGCCGCCGCTAGGCAGGGTCGACGGCTACACCTTC	CSVEVPPLGRVDGYTF
17	TRBV3-1	TRBJ2-5	TRBD2	many	TGTGCCAGCAGCCAAGATTCCCCACTAGCGGGGGGAGAGACCCAGTACTTC	CASSQDSPLAGGETQYF
14	TRBV5-1	TRBJ2-7	-	many	TGCGCCAGCAGCTTAGGAGGGCCGCCCTACGAGCAGTACTTC	CASSLGGPPYEQYF
14	TRBV7-2	TRBJ2-1	-	many	TGTGCCAGCAGAACTCCGGGACCCACCAATGAGCAGTTCTTC	CASRTPGPTNEQFF
16	TRBV7-2	TRBJ2-1	-	-	TGTGCCAGCAGCCCCCGAGGAGGGTTCTCCTACAATGAGCAGTTCTTC	CASSPRGGFSYNEQFF
18	TRBV7-2	TRBJ2-1	TRBD1	many	TGTGCCAGCAGCTTAGCCGGGACAGTTCTTCTAAAATACAATGAGCAGTTCTTC	CASSLAGTVLLKYNEQFF
15	TRBV7-2	TRBJ2-2	-	-	TGTGCCAGCAGCTTACACAATGCGAACACCGGGGAGCTGTTTTTT	CASSLHNANTGELFF
14	TRBV29-1	TRBJ1-2	-	many	TGCAGCGTTGAGAGGGACGGGTCTAACTATGGCTACACCTTC	CSVERDGSNYGYTF
13	TRBV6-5	TRBJ2-2	-	many	TGTGCCAGCAGTTACCCCCACTCCGGGGAGCTGTTTTTT	CASSYPHSGELFF
11	TRBV7-3	TRBJ1-2	-	many	TGTGCCAGCAGCTTCGAGTATGGCTACACCTTC	CASSFEYGYTF